The 15 T cell receptor beta chains below come from one sample, sequenced in a study of blood T cell repertoires in COVID-19. Assay used: immunoSEQ multiplex PCR; TCRdb lists only in-frame clones, some missing. The data hold about 300,000 clones, with around 86% observed a single time. Source material: peripheral blood. These receptors originate from a man aged 70 or older with acute or convalescent COVID-19.

J is TRBJ2-7 and V is TRBV5-8; 8 bases fit TRBD1. This CDR3 is 14 amino acids long. Germline V lookup: CDR1 SGHTS, CDR2 YDEGEE. Unmatched junction bases numbered 3, after V lost 0 bases and J lost 4 bases. The CDR3, as DNA: TGTGCCAGCAGCTTGGCCAGGGGGCCATACGAGCAGTACTTC. Translating gives CASSLARGPYEQYF. The whole variable domain, filled in from reference TRBV5-8 and TRBJ2-7, reads EAGVTQSPTHLIKTRGQQATLRCSPISGHTSVYWYQQALGLGLQFLLWYDEGEERNRGNFPPRFSGRQFPNYSSELNVNALELEDSALYLCASSLARGPYEQYFGPGTRLTVT.

This clone showed up just a few times. The chain carries TRBV10-2 and TRBJ1-2, with D possibly TRBD1 on 5 matching bases. The V end was cut by 6 bases, the J end by 4 bases, with 18 bases between. The CDR3 spans 15 residues. From germline, CDR1 is WSHSY and CDR2 SAAADI. The CDR3: CASRSGGGAVYGYTF. The DNA for the CDR3 is TGCGCCAGCAGATCCGGCGGAGGGGCCGTCTATGGCTACACCTTC.

This clone was found once. This CDR3 reads CAIGRSNQPQHF. In DNA form, the CDR3 reads TGTGCCATCGGTCGGAGCAATCAGCCCCAGCATTTT. This chain links TRBV10-3 with TRBJ1-5; D remains unclear. CDR3 length: 12 amino acids. V was clipped by 8 bases and J by 1 base, with 6 bases between them. Germline V gene lookup returns CDR1 ENHRY and CDR2 SYGVKD.

The V and J genes are TRBV2 and TRBJ1-1, with 8 bases identical to TRBD1. Germline V CDR1 and CDR2: SNHLY, FYNNEI. The CDR3 consists of 14 residues. Losses at the gene ends were 5 bases for V and 3 bases for J; bases not matched to a gene: 5. CDR3 protein: CASSKTGADTEAFF. In nucleotides, the CDR3 is TGTGCCAGCAGTAAGACAGGGGCGGACACTGAAGCTTTCTTT. Complete variable domain (other parts from reference TRBV2 and TRBJ1-1): EPEVTQTPSHQVTQMGQEVILRCVPISNHLYFYWYRQILGQKVEFLVSFYNNEISEKSEIFDDQFSVERPDGSNFTLKIRSTKLEDSAMYFCASSKTGADTEAFFGQGTRLTVV.

The rearrangement uses TRBV6-2 or TRBV6-3 and TRBJ1-2; 8 bases fit TRBD1. Germline V CDR1 and CDR2: MNHEY, SVGEGT. V shed 6 bases, J shed 4 bases, and the junction held 7 bases outside the gene matches. This CDR3 region has 14 residues. CDR3 in DNA: TGTGCCAGCAGCCCGGACAGGGCGACCTATGGCTACACCTTC. This gives the protein CASSPDRATYGYTF.

On this clone itself: One junction end does not reproduce the germline sequence, and a read error may be involved. CDR3 coding DNA: TGTGCCAGCAGCAGAGACGGCGGGGGGGCCTATAATGAGCAGTTCTTC. Encoded protein: CASSRDGGGAYNEQFF. The rearrangement joins TRBV7-6 to TRBJ2-1; the match to TRBD2 covers 9 bases. This CDR3 is built from 16 residues. Per the germline V gene, CDR1 is SGHVS and CDR2 is FNYEAQ.

V and J are TRBV5-1 and TRBJ2-7, with 12 bases identical to TRBD2. Germline assignment: CDR1 SGHRS and CDR2 YFSETQ. CDR3 size: 15 residues. V was pared by 1 base and J by 5 bases, with 4 bases of the junction left unmatched. CDR3 sequence: CASSLTSGRTNEQYF. CDR3 nucleotide sequence: TGCGCCAGCAGCTTGACTAGCGGGAGGACCAACGAGCAGTACTTC.

The gene calls are TRBV24-1 and TRBJ2-3; 10 bases align to TRBD2. The CDR3 is 16 residues long. In germline, CDR1 is KGHDR, CDR2 SFDVKD. V shed 4 bases and J 6 bases; nucleotides not matched to a gene: 9. The CDR3 DNA reads TGTGCCACCAGTGAACCTCTAGCGGGAGTGCACGATACGCAGTATTTT. It codes for CATSEPLAGVHDTQYF.

In the case of this clone: This same CDR3 is encoded by further DNA sequences in the sample. V usage is TRBV18 and J usage is TRBJ2-7; 7 nucleotides line up with TRBD2. The length of the CDR3 is 12 residues. The ends lost 3 bases at V and 4 bases at J; junction bases unmatched: 0. Germline lookup yields CDR1 KGHSH and CDR2 LQKENI. CDR3 sequence reads: CASSPGGYEQYF. CDR3 DNA: TGTGCCAGCTCACCGGGAGGGTACGAGCAGTACTTC.

The V and J genes are TRBV7-2 and TRBJ2-3, with a weak D call TRBD1 (6 bases). CDR1 and CDR2 (germline): SGHTA, FQGNSA. Deletions cut 8 bases from V and 3 bases from J, with 9 bases between. The length of the CDR3 is 12 residues. In DNA, the CDR3 is TGTGCCAGCGGGACAAGTACAGATACGCAGTATTTT. It specifies CASGTSTDTQYF. The whole variable domain, remainder taken from reference TRBV7-2 and TRBJ2-3, is GAGVSQSPSNKVTEKGKDVELRCDPISGHTALYWYRQSLGQGLEFLIYFQGNSAPDKSGLPSDRFSAERTGGSVSTLTIQRTQQEDSAVYLCASGTSTDTQYFGPGTRLTVL.

This clone was observed a few times. This rearrangement joins TRBV29-1 to TRBJ2-1, with TRBD2 matching over 12 bases. V lost 7 bases, J lost 3 bases, and 4 bases stayed unmatched. The CDR3 contains 14 residues. Germline loops: CDR1 SQVTM, CDR2 ANQGSEA. The CDR3 nucleotides are TGCAGCGCAACGACTAGCGGGAGCTACAATGAGCAGTTCTTC. This translates into CSATTSGSYNEQFF.

The genes are TRBV18 and TRBJ2-6, with D uncertain. The V gene's germline CDR1 is KGHSH and CDR2 LQKENI. The CDR3 totals 15 residues. V was clipped by 3 bases and J by 1 base, with 7 bases between them. The chain's CDR3 is CASSPPFSGANVLTF. In nucleotides, the CDR3 is TGTGCCAGCTCACCCCCATTTTCTGGGGCCAACGTCCTGACTTTC.

The rearrangement uses TRBV11-3 and TRBJ2-1, with 11 positions matching TRBD2. Per germline, CDR1 SGHNT and CDR2 YENEEA. With 5 bases clipped from V and 9 bases from J, the junction kept 6 bases outside the gene matches. The CDR3 contains 14 residues. CDR3: CASSITSGSAEQFF. The DNA for the CDR3 is TGTGCCAGCAGCATTACTAGCGGGAGCGCTGAGCAGTTCTTC.

This chain connects TRBV30 to TRBJ1-5, with TRBD1 matching 10 bases. V was pared by 1 base and J by 6 bases, with 6 bases of the junction left unmatched. The CDR3 has 15 residues. Per the germline V gene, CDR1 is GTSNPN and CDR2 is SVGIG (reference sequence). The CDR3 nucleotides read TGTGCCTGGAGTGGCGGGACAGGGGAAGGTCAGCCCCAGCATTTT. This encodes CAWSGGTGEGQPQHF.

The chain links TRBV5-6 to TRBJ1-6; 7 bases fit TRBD1. CDR1 and CDR2 (germline): SGHDT, YYEEEE. The CDR3 has 14 amino acids. V shed 4 bases, J shed 7 bases, and the junction held 5 bases outside the gene matches. The CDR3 bases are TGTGCCAGCAGCACCGGGACAGCGAATTCACCCCTCCACTTT. Translating it yields CASSTGTANSPLHF.